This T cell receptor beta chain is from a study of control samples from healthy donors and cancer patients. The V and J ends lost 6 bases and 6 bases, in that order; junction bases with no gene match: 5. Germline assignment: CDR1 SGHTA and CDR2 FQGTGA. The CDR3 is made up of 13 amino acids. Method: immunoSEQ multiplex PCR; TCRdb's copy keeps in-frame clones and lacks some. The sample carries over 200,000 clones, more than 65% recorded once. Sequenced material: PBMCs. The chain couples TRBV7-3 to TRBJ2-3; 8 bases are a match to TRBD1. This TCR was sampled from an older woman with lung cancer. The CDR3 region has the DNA TGTGCCAGCAGGGGACAGGTTAGCGATACGCAGTATTTT. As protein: CASRGQVSDTQYF.